A single sample gave rise to the 13 T cell receptor beta chains below, sequenced in a study of blood T cell repertoires in COVID-19. Measured with immunoSEQ multiplex PCR; TCRdb has only the in-frame clones, and not every one. The sample contains 470,000 or so clones, 80% to 90% of which appear only once. Sequencing was done on a sample of peripheral blood. These receptors were taken from a human donor in a cohort sampled during active COVID-19.

This clone was observed a handful of times. The sample contains more than one DNA sequence encoding this CDR3. This chain connects TRBV7-8 to TRBJ2-1; 7 bases are shared with TRBD2. The trim removed 4 bases at V and 6 bases at J, leaving 3 bases unmatched. Germline V gene lookup returns CDR1 SGHVS and CDR2 FQNEAQ. This CDR3 comprises 13 residues. The DNA of the CDR3 is TGTGCCAGCAGCTGGGGGGGTAGCAATGAGCAGTTCTTC. It is translated as CASSWGGSNEQFF.

The CDR3: CASSDLGLALAKNIQYF. CDR3 DNA sequence: TGCGCCAGCAGTGACCTGGGACTAGCGCTTGCCAAAAACATTCAGTACTTC. This chain connects TRBV10-1 to TRBJ2-4; 10 bases agree with TRBD2. The ends lost 3 bases at V and 1 base at J; junction bases unmatched: 6. CDR1 and CDR2 (germline): WNHNN, SYGVQD (reference sequence). CDR3 size: 17 residues.

Note on this clone: Other DNA sequences within the sample encode an identical CDR3. The chain employs TRBV18 and TRBJ2-5, with a possible D match to TRBD2 (5 bases). CDR1 and CDR2 from the germline V gene are KGHSH and LQKENI. The CDR3 spans 13 residues. V was cut by 3 bases and J by 3 bases, with 8 bases left in between. The CDR3 loop reads CASSPSGKETQYF. The CDR3 region has the DNA TGTGCCAGCTCACCGTCGGGAAAAGAGACCCAGTACTTC.

J is TRBJ2-7 and V is TRBV2; TRBD2 might be the D (6 bases). CDR3 length: 14 amino acids. V was cut by 7 bases and J by 0 bases, with 13 bases left in between. Germline V gene lookup returns CDR1 SNHLY and CDR2 FYNNEI. CDR3 in DNA: TGTGCCAGCAAGGAGGGCGGGAACTCCTACGAGCAGTACTTC. Protein sequence: CASKEGGNSYEQYF.

The chain links TRBV2 to TRBJ2-6; TRBD1 agrees at 8 bases. CDR1 SNHLY and CDR2 FYNNEI come from the germline V gene. V dropped 9 bases and J dropped 2; count of bases not matched to a gene: 3. This CDR3 is 14 amino acids long. The CDR3 protein is CASVTGAGANVLTF. The CDR3 coding sequence is TGTGCCAGTGTGACAGGGGCTGGGGCCAACGTCCTGACTTTC.

The genes are TRBV7-9 and TRBJ2-1; the D gene is possibly TRBD1 (6 bases). V lost 5 bases to trimming and J lost 0 bases, with 23 bases between them. This CDR3 is 19 amino acids long. Germline CDR1 SEHNR, CDR2 FQNEAQ (reference sequence). CDR3 nucleotide sequence: TGTGCCAGCAGCCCCCGTTACTCAGGGGCGTTAATCTCCTACAATGAGCAGTTCTTC. Translating gives CASSPRYSGALISYNEQFF.

V and J are TRBV25-1 and TRBJ2-5; TRBD2 is a possible D gene (6 bases). Germline loops: CDR1 MGHDK, CDR2 SYGVNS. The length of the CDR3 is 15 residues. V was shortened by 7 bases and J by 5 bases, with 20 bases between the two germline ends. Here the CDR3 DNA reads TGTGCCAGCAAGGGGACGGGAGTCGGGGAGGAGACCCAGTACTTC. Residues: CASKGTGVGEETQYF.

This chain connects TRBV29-1 to TRBJ1-2; weak D call: TRBD1 (5 bases). The CDR3 consists of 12 residues. Looked up from germline, CDR1 is SQVTM and CDR2 is ANQGSEA. V lost 6 bases to trimming and J lost 2 bases, with 10 bases between them. The CDR3, as DNA: TGCAGCGTCGCGACAGAGAACTATGGCTACACCTTC. This encodes CSVATENYGYTF.

V gene TRBV7-9 combines with J gene TRBJ2-7; D is unresolved. Trimming shortened V by 3 bases and J by 3 bases, and 3 bases separated the two germline ends. The CDR3 has 11 residues. Per germline, CDR1 SEHNR and CDR2 FQNEAQ (reference sequence). The DNA of the CDR3 is TGTGCCAGCAGCTTTAGCTACGAGCAGTACTTC. Its translation: CASSFSYEQYF. Looking up the rest from reference TRBV7-9 and TRBJ2-7 gives the full variable domain: DTGVSQNPRHKITKRGQNVTFRCDPISEHNRLYWYRQTLGQGPEFLTYFQNEAQLEKSRLLSDRFSAERPKGSFSTLEIQRTEQGDSAMYLCASSFSYEQYFGPGTRLTVT.

This rearrangement joins TRBV9 to TRBJ2-1; weak D call: TRBD2 (6 bases). Germline lookup yields CDR1 SGDLS and CDR2 YYNGEE. The CDR3 loop spans 15 amino acids. Trimming took 0 bases from V and 9 from J, leaving 16 bases between them. In nucleotides, the CDR3 is TGTGCCAGCAGCGTAGTAGGGCGCGGGGCTGGTGAGCAGTTCTTC. Its protein product is CASSVVGRGAGEQFF.

This clone was observed a few times. The chain uses TRBV15 and TRBJ1-4, with D possibly matching TRBD1 (6 bases). The CDR3 runs 14 residues. Germline lookup yields CDR1 LNHNV and CDR2 YYDKDF (reference sequence). Trimming cost V 3 bases and J 4 bases, with 9 bases left between them. CDR3 sequence (DNA): TGTGCCACCAGCAGCAGGGGTTTTAATGAAAAACTGTTTTTT. Its translation is CATSSRGFNEKLFF.

The CDR3 sequence: CASSVGVAANSPLHF. The DNA for the CDR3 is TGTGCCAGCAGCGTAGGGGTAGCGGCGAATTCACCCCTCCACTTT. The J gene is TRBJ1-6, the V gene TRBV9, with D hard to call. V lost 0 bases and J 7 bases, leaving 11 bases between the germline ends. From germline, CDR1 is SGDLS and CDR2 YYNGEE. The CDR3 sequence is 15 residues long.

V usage is TRBV2 and J usage is TRBJ2-2, with D possibly being TRBD2 (6 bases). The germline gives CDR1 SNHLY, CDR2 FYNNEI. The CDR3 has 15 residues. Trimming cost V 8 bases and J 1 base, with 14 bases left between them. The CDR3 nucleotides are TGTGCCAGCTACCAGGGACTCGGGAACACCGGGGAGCTGTTTTTT. Translation gives CASYQGLGNTGELFF. Full variable domain (missing parts from reference TRBV2 and TRBJ2-2): EPEVTQTPSHQVTQMGQEVILRCVPISNHLYFYWYRQILGQKVEFLVSFYNNEISEKSEIFDDQFSVERPDGSNFTLKIRSTKLEDSAMYFCASYQGLGNTGELFFGEGSRLTVL.